The 16 T cell receptor beta chains listed next were all sequenced from one sample in a study of shared clonotypes between healthy human individuals. The protocol was immunoSEQ multiplex PCR, while the TCRdb copy is restricted to in-frame clones and leaves out a portion. Counted here are 2,500,000 or so clones, less than 95% occurring once; the ten biggest clones make up 0.37%. The sequenced sample was naive CD4+ T cells from PBMCs. The subset is: CD45RA+ positively selected. Source of these receptors: a man aged 18-30 years in good health. Some clones in this sample may be carry-over from other donors' samples.

J is TRBJ2-7 and V is TRBV19; D is ambiguous. The V gene lost 0 bases and the J gene lost 9 bases, with 9 bases spanning the gap. Germline CDR1 and CDR2: LNHDA and SQIVND (reference sequence). The CDR3 has 12 residues. The CDR3 DNA follows: TGTGCCAGTAGTATAGATCGTTACTGGCAGTACTTC. Its translation: CASSIDRYWQYF.

This chain connects TRBV28 to TRBJ2-1; no definite D call. V lost 9 bases and J 5 bases, leaving 8 bases between the germline ends. CDR1 MDHEN and CDR2 SYDVKM come from the germline V gene. The CDR3 is made up of 11 amino acids. The CDR3 bases are TGTGCCAGTTGGGCGGACAATGAGCAGTTCTTC. Amino acid sequence: CASWADNEQFF.

The chain combines TRBV2 with TRBJ2-7, with D uncertain. This CDR3 has 13 residues. V was pared by 3 bases and J by 4 bases, with 10 bases between. CDR1 is SNHLY and CDR2 is FYNNEI in the germline V gene. The CDR3 region is CASSDSYKYEQYF. CDR3 in DNA: TGTGCCAGCAGTGACAGTTACAAATACGAGCAGTACTTC.

V and J are TRBV5-1 and TRBJ2-2; the D is unclear. Per the germline V gene, CDR1 is SGHRS and CDR2 is YFSETQ. Trimming stripped 1 base from V and 1 base from J, with 8 bases between. The CDR3 is 15 residues long. In DNA, the CDR3 is TGCGCCAGCAGCTTGAGCCCGGGGAACACCGGGGAGCTGTTTTTT. Translating it yields CASSLSPGNTGELFF.

As for this clone: A junction boundary mismatches the germline segment, possibly from a read error. V gene TRBV30 combines with J gene TRBJ2-1; D unresolved. Germline V gene sequence: CDR1 GTSNPN, CDR2 SVGIG (reference sequence). There are 18 residues in the CDR3. CDR3 in amino acids: CAWSVRRAPLSSHNEQFF. Written as DNA, the CDR3 is TGTGCCTGGAGTGTACGTAGGGCGCCCCTGTCCTCCCACAATGAGCAGTTCTTC.

The CDR3 sequence: CASGSQGAETQYF. The CDR3 nucleotides read TGCGCCAGTGGGTCACAGGGGGCAGAGACCCAGTACTTC. This rearrangement joins TRBV5-1 to TRBJ2-5; TRBD1 matches at 9 bases. Germline CDR1 reads SGHRS; CDR2 reads YFSETQ. V trimming: 8 bases; J trimming: 4 bases; junction bases outside the gene matches: 6. The CDR3 loop spans 13 amino acids.

The V and J genes are TRBV5-4 and TRBJ1-5; D ambiguous. There are 16 residues in the CDR3. Germline V gene sequence: CDR1 SGHNT, CDR2 YYREEE (reference sequence). Trimming removed 2 bases from V and 2 bases from J, with 14 bases in between. The CDR3 here is CASSLKGGSGNQPQHF. The CDR3 nucleotides are TGTGCCAGCAGCTTAAAGGGAGGGTCGGGCAATCAGCCCCAGCATTTT.

This clone was seen just once. The chain's CDR3 is CASSERILTDTQYF. CDR3 sequence (DNA): TGTGCCAGCAGCGAGAGAATACTCACAGATACGCAGTATTTT. This chain uses TRBV9 with TRBJ2-3; the D is unclear. Germline V CDR1 and CDR2: SGDLS, YYNGEE. The CDR3 spans 14 residues. The V end was cut by 3 bases, the J end by 2 bases, with 10 bases between.

J is TRBJ1-2 and V is TRBV4-1, with TRBD1 matching over 8 bases. CDR3 length equals 16 residues. Germline V gives CDR1 MGHRA, CDR2 YSYEKL. V lost 2 bases, J lost 5 bases, and 10 bases stayed unmatched. The CDR3, as DNA: TGCGCCAGCAGCCAACAATCAAACAGGGGGGGGTATGGCTACACCTTC. Its translation is CASSQQSNRGGYGYTF.

The chain uses TRBV7-2 and TRBJ2-3; TRBD2 aligns across 12 bases. Trimming at V came to 4 bases and at J to 1 base, leaving 3 bases not matched to a gene. CDR3 length equals 16 residues. Germline CDR1 and CDR2: SGHTA and FQGNSA. CDR3 in amino acids: CASSYLAGGGTDTQYF. The CDR3 region has the DNA TGTGCCAGCAGCTACCTAGCGGGAGGGGGCACAGATACGCAGTATTTT.

J is TRBJ1-2 and V is TRBV5-5; tentatively, D is TRBD1 (6 bases). The germline gives CDR1 SGHKS, CDR2 YYEKEE (reference sequence). V was trimmed by 0 bases and J by 4 bases, leaving 7 bases between them. The CDR3 totals 13 residues. CDR3 nucleotides: TGTGCCAGCAGCTTGGAAGGGGGCTATGGCTACACCTTC. This translates into CASSLEGGYGYTF.

The chain couples TRBV7-2 to TRBJ1-1; D is undetermined. The germline V gene has CDR1 SGHTA and CDR2 FQGNSA. Trimming took off 3 bases at V and 7 bases at J, with 12 bases between the two ends. The CDR3 extends over 13 amino acids. The CDR3 sequence is CASSLGHEDEAFF. CDR3 nucleotides: TGTGCCAGCAGCTTGGGCCACGAGGATGAAGCTTTCTTT.

The genes are TRBV4-2 and TRBJ1-1, with D perhaps TRBD1 (5 bases). Germline CDR1 reads LGHNA; CDR2 reads YNFKEQ. V was trimmed by 4 bases and J by 1 base, leaving 7 bases between them. The CDR3 contains 13 residues. DNA for the CDR3: TGTGCCAGCAGCCGTACAGGGAACACTGAAGCTTTCTTT. It codes for CASSRTGNTEAFF.

The gene calls are TRBV10-3 and TRBJ2-1; 15 positions match TRBD2. This CDR3 has 15 amino acids. Germline values: CDR1 ENHRY, CDR2 SYGVKD. Trimming cost V 5 bases and J 9 bases; bases outside gene matches: 5. The CDR3 region is CAISRTSGRASEQFF. DNA for the CDR3: TGTGCCATCAGTCGGACTAGCGGGAGGGCCAGTGAGCAGTTCTTC.

The V and J genes are TRBV19 and TRBJ1-2; weak D call: TRBD1 (6 bases). CDR3 size: 17 residues. The ends were cut back, 5 bases at V and 2 bases at J, with 21 bases in the middle. Germline CDR1 reads LNHDA; CDR2 reads SQIVND (reference sequence). Here the CDR3 reads CASSARTHLTGNYGYTF. CDR3 nucleotides: TGTGCCAGTAGTGCAAGGACCCACCTTACAGGGAACTATGGCTACACCTTC.

Only one count was recorded for this clone. The rearrangement uses TRBV10-3 and TRBJ2-1; 11 nucleotides align to TRBD2. The CDR3 has 15 residues. CDR1 is ENHRY, CDR2 SYGVKD, per germline. J gave up 8 bases and V 6 bases, and 9 bases lay outside the gene matches. CDR3 region: CAIRETSGNGDEQFF. CDR3 nucleotides: TGTGCCATCAGGGAGACTAGCGGGAATGGCGATGAGCAGTTCTTC.